Only a few counts were recorded for the clone carrying this TCR beta chain. Its antigen is not identified. The TCR library protocol attached unique molecular identifiers to the individual cDNA molecules. In TCRdb, the 5' RACE reads were re-called with MiXCR into one record per CDR3 protein. The data contain roughly 57,000 distinct CDR3 sequences, approximately 12% of them singletons. Trimming pared 5 bases from V and 0 bases from J, leaving 7 bases between. The V gene's germline CDR1 is LNHNV and CDR2 YYDKDF (reference sequence). This CDR3 has 14 residues. This sample was included in a study of early T cells in non-severe SARS-CoV-2 infection. Looking at the study overall: The authors sequenced bulk RNA from unsorted whole blood, leaving chains unpaired.

Study outcomes and limitations: Matching against VDJdb likely underestimated virus-specific expansions, favoring anti-spike CD8.

This chain joins TRBV15 and TRBJ1-4; D is ambiguous. This TCR came from an adult who was a healthcare worker with PCR-confirmed SARS-CoV-2 infection or an uninfected control (not recorded which). The sample consisted of whole blood, taken at baseline. CDR3 residues: CATSPRATNEKLFF. The CDR3 DNA is TGTGCCACCAGCCCTCGCGCAACTAATGAAAAACTGTTTTTT.